This T cell receptor beta chain comes out of a study of blood T cell repertoires in COVID-19. The overall study: Sites in the United States, Italy and Spain provided acute and convalescent COVID-19 samples.

Trimming took 0 bases from V and 4 from J, leaving 7 bases between them. The CDR3 covers 13 residues. CDR1 SGHNT and CDR2 YYREEE come from the germline V gene (reference sequence). In the original processing: For nucleated cells, counts were estimated from reference gene primer amplification. Profiling relied on immunoSEQ multiplex PCR, and the TCRdb table lists in-frame clones only, not all of them. V and J calls plus clone size are reproduced from that table; the DNA served to infer D and trimming. Found here are 290,000 or so clones, 87% of them singletons; the top ten hold approximately 2.2%. This TCR was recovered from a man aged 18 to 29 with active or convalescent COVID-19. V and J are TRBV5-4 and TRBJ1-2; D remains ambiguous. The sample consisted of peripheral blood. CDR3 amino acids: CASSLVGFYGYTF. The CDR3 DNA sequence: TGTGCCAGCAGCTTGGTGGGCTTCTATGGCTACACCTTC.